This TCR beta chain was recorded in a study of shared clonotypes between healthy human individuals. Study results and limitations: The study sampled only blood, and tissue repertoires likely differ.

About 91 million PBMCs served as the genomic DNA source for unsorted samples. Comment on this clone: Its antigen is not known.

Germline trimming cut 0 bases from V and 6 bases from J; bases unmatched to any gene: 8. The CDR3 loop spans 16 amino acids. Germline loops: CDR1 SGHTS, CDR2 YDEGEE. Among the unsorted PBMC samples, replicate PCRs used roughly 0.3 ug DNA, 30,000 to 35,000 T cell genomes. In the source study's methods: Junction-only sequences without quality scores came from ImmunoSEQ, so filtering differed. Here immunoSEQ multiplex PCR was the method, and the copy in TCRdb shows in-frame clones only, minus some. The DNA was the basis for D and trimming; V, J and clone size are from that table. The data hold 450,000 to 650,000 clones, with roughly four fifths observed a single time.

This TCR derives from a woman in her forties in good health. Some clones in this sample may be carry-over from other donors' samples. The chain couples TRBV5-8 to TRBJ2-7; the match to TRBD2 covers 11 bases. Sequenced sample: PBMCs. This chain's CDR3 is CASSLALAGGPGEQYF. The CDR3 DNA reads TGTGCCAGCAGCTTGGCCCTAGCGGGAGGACCCGGCGAGCAGTACTTC. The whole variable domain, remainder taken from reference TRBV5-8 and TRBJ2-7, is EAGVTQSPTHLIKTRGQQATLRCSPISGHTSVYWYQQALGLGLQFLLWYDEGEERNRGNFPPRFSGRQFPNYSSELNVNALELEDSALYLCASSLALAGGPGEQYFGPGTRLTVT.